This TCR beta chain was sequenced for a study of shared clonotypes between healthy human individuals. Sorted-subset replicate PCR reactions were performed with around 200 ng DNA, corresponding to roughly 29,000 T cell genomes. Assay: immunoSEQ multiplex PCR; the TCRdb copy retains only in-frame clones and omits some. The table shows roughly 1,800,000 clones, with about 95% occurring only once. In regard to this clone: Its specificity is not known.

Terminally differentiated effector memory CD45RA+ cells were excluded from the naive CD8 cells, which were CD45RO-negative and positively selected for CCR7. Germline values: CDR1 LNHDA, CDR2 SQIVND (reference sequence). This CDR3 comprises 14 residues. With V trimmed by 7 bases and J by 1 base, 6 bases remained unmatched. Regarding the study as a whole: The study drew on few donors, limiting represented genetic and exposure-history diversity. Richness estimates generally favored naive over memory subsets. An effect of sequencing depth on clonotype sharing among donors was expected.

The receptor was isolated from a man between 18 and 29 years old in good health. V usage is TRBV19 and J usage is TRBJ2-7; 8 nucleotides line up with TRBD1. Sequenced sample: naive CD8+ T cells sorted from blood. CDR3 sequence: CASIRRTGSYEQYF. The CDR3 nucleotides read TGTGCCAGTATTCGCAGGACAGGGTCCTACGAGCAGTACTTC.